The clone carrying this T cell receptor (beta chain) was found a few times. The sample is drawn from a study of blood T cells in healthy people across ages. The authors ran a second PCR of roughly 6 to 12 cycles using a sample-barcoded 5' primer and a J-beta primer mix. TCRdb analysed the 5' RACE reads with MiXCR anew, one entry per CDR3 protein. Of around 1.5 million distinct CDR3 sequences listed, roughly 59% were seen once; the top ten hold over 5%. CDR1 is SEHNR and CDR2 is FQNEAQ in the germline V gene (reference sequence). CDR3 length equals 16 residues. V trimming: 6 bases; J trimming: 4 bases; junction bases outside the gene matches: 10.

Sequences were obtained from blood. The genes are TRBV7-9 and TRBJ2-2; 8 nucleotides align to TRBD2. This clonotype was obtained from a man younger than 30 in good health. The CDR3 DNA sequence: TGTGCCAGCAGAACCAAACCCACTAGCGGCACCGGGGAGCTGTTTTTT. Protein product: CASRTKPTSGTGELFF.